These 23 T cell receptor beta chains were sequenced from one sample in a study of T-cell reconstitution after alpha-beta-depleted transplantation in children. Unique molecular identifiers were incorporated during preparation of the TCRbeta library. TCRdb processed the PCR reads anew with MiXCR; each CDR3 protein has one entry. The repertoire holds 600,000 to 700,000 distinct CDR3 sequences, with 13% as singletons. The sample here was PBMCs, taken before TCRalphabeta/CD19-depleted stem cell transplant. The receptors derive from a girl aged 2 to 10 with congenital amegakaryocytic thrombocytopenia, due to receive a stem cell transplant.

Only a few counts were recorded for this clonotype. One junction end disagrees with the germline gene, perhaps due to a read error. The chain couples TRBV30 to TRBJ1-2; no reliable D call. Per germline, CDR1 GTSNPN and CDR2 SVGIG (reference sequence). The CDR3 has 11 amino acids. This CDR3 is CAWSNGRAPNF. For the CDR3, the DNA is TGTGCCTGGAGTAACGGGAGGGCCCCTAACTTC.

The J gene is TRBJ2-5, the V gene TRBV29-1; TRBD1 is a possible D gene (6 bases). Deletions cut 5 bases from V and 0 bases from J, with 16 bases between. The germline gives CDR1 SQVTM, CDR2 ANQGSEA. There are 15 residues in the CDR3. The CDR3 bases are TGCAGCGTTATCCCGGGACAACGGTACCAAGAGACCCAGTACTTC. Amino acid sequence: CSVIPGQRYQETQYF.

V is TRBV29-1 and J is TRBJ2-3, with a tentative D call TRBD1 (6 bases). This CDR3 is built from 13 residues. Trimming took off 7 bases at V and 1 base at J, with 12 bases between the two ends. CDR1 is SQVTM, CDR2 ANQGSEA, per germline. CDR3 nucleotides: TGCAGCGCCCAAAGACAGGGCACAGATACGCAGTATTTT. It is translated as CSAQRQGTDTQYF.

V is TRBV5-1 and J is TRBJ2-3; D is perhaps TRBD2 (6 bases). CDR1 is SGHRS and CDR2 is YFSETQ in the germline V gene. CDR3 length equals 15 residues. The V end lost 4 bases, the J end lost 0 bases, and 12 bases lay between the germline ends. In DNA form, the CDR3 reads TGCGCCAGCAGCACAGCGGGTCTTAGCACAGATACGCAGTATTTT. As protein: CASSTAGLSTDTQYF.

The rearrangement joins TRBV7-8 to TRBJ2-5; D not certain. The germline V gene has CDR1 SGHVS and CDR2 FQNEAQ. V shed 2 bases and J shed 5 bases, with 18 bases lying between them. This CDR3 is 16 amino acids long. In DNA form, the CDR3 reads TGTGCCAGCAGCTTATATATGGCTACTGTACCGGAGACCCAGTACTTC. Amino acid sequence: CASSLYMATVPETQYF. The variable domain in full, completed from reference TRBV7-8 and TRBJ2-5, reads GAGVSQSPRYKVAKRGQDVALRCDPISGHVSLFWYQQALGQGPEFLTYFQNEAQLDKSGLPSDRFFAERPEGSVSTLKIQRTQQEDSAVYLCASSLYMATVPETQYFGPGTRLLVL.

This clonotype was detected ten times or more. Its ends do not fully match the called genes, so a read error is possible. The CDR3 DNA reads as TGTGCCAGCAGCCTCGCCAGAAACAATGAGCAGTTCTTC. The encoded protein is CASSLARNNEQFF. The chain recombines TRBV5-1 with TRBJ2-1, with unresolved D. Germline V gene lookup returns CDR1 SGHRS and CDR2 YFSETQ. The CDR3 loop spans 13 amino acids.

This clonotype was picked up many times. V and J are TRBV7-9 and TRBJ1-1, with D perhaps TRBD1 (5 bases). Trimming cost V 1 base and J 8 bases, with 5 bases left between them. Germline V gene lookup returns CDR1 SEHNR and CDR2 FQNEAQ (reference sequence). The CDR3 runs to 11 residues. In DNA form, the CDR3 reads TGTGCCAGCAGCTTAGAGGGGGAAGCTTTCTTT. Translated: CASSLEGEAFF.

This clonotype has ten or more counts. The chain recombines TRBV5-1 with TRBJ2-7, with 7 bases matching TRBD1. Trimming cost V 5 bases and J 6 bases; bases outside gene matches: 11. Germline V gives CDR1 SGHRS, CDR2 YFSETQ. The CDR3 is 14 residues long. The CDR3 sequence: CASRMTTGVGEQYF. The CDR3 DNA follows: TGCGCCAGCAGAATGACAACAGGGGTTGGCGAGCAGTACTTC.

The chain combines TRBV11-2 with TRBJ2-5; D gene ambiguous. This CDR3 spans 14 amino acids. From germline, CDR1 is SGHAT and CDR2 FQNNGV. The V end lost 1 base, the J end lost 5 bases, and 11 bases lay between the germline ends. The CDR3 bases are TGTGCCAGCAGCTTAGGGATGACCCGGGAGACCCAGTACTTC. Translated: CASSLGMTRETQYF.

This clonotype was seen repeatedly, ten times or more. The gene calls are TRBV4-2 and TRBJ1-5, with 7 bases aligning to TRBD1. CDR1 and CDR2 (germline): LGHNA, YNFKEQ. The CDR3 is 19 residues long. After removal of 5 bases from V and 6 bases from J, the junction contained 22 bases not matched to a gene. CDR3 nucleotide sequence: TGTGCCAGCAGCGCGGGCCCCGGGACAGTCCTACGAGGGGGTCAGCCCCAGCATTTT. Translated, it gives CASSAGPGTVLRGGQPQHF.

This clonotype was detected only a few times. The chain links TRBV7-8 to TRBJ2-5; either TRBD1 or TRBD2 may supply D (5 bases each). This CDR3 region has 13 residues. Deletions cut 5 bases from V and 5 bases from J, with 12 bases between. In germline, CDR1 is SGHVS, CDR2 FQNEAQ. The CDR3 reads CASSRGGGETQYF. Written as DNA, the CDR3 is TGTGCCAGCAGCCGGGGCGGAGGCGAGACCCAGTACTTC.

In this sample, this clonotype turned up many times. The V and J genes are TRBV12-3 or TRBV12-4 and TRBJ2-1, with 7 bases fitting TRBD2. The V and J ends lost 2 bases and 10 bases, in that order; junction bases with no gene match: 5. This CDR3 region has 13 residues. For the CDR3, the DNA is TGTGCCAGCAGTTTACCAGCGGGAAAAGAGCAGTTCTTC. It yields the protein CASSLPAGKEQFF.

This clonotype was observed a few times. The V and J genes are TRBV7-9 and TRBJ2-7, with 9 bases that match TRBD2. V trimming: 4 bases; J trimming: 1 base; junction bases outside the gene matches: 8. The CDR3 sequence is 16 residues long. Germline CDR1 and CDR2: SEHNR and FQNEAQ (reference sequence). The CDR3 here is CASSSSRLAESYEQYF. Written as DNA, the CDR3 is TGTGCCAGCAGCTCAAGCAGACTAGCGGAGTCCTACGAGCAGTACTTC.

This clonotype was observed a handful of times. The gene calls are TRBV5-1 and TRBJ2-1; no reliable D call. Trimming pared 6 bases from V and 15 bases from J, leaving 16 bases between. Germline CDR1 and CDR2: SGHRS and YFSETQ. This CDR3 has 11 amino acids. CDR3 region: CASTAAWRTFF. In nucleotides, the CDR3 is TGCGCCAGCACCGCCGCGTGGCGAACGTTCTTC. The entire variable domain, with the rest obtained from reference TRBV5-1 and TRBJ2-1, is as follows: KAGVTQTPRYLIKTRGQQVTLSCSPISGHRSVSWYQQTPGQGLQFLFEYFSETQRNKGNFPGRFSGRQFSNSRSEMNVSTLELGDSALYLCASTAAWRTFFGPGTRLTVL.

The chain links TRBV7-9 to TRBJ2-3, with D unresolved. The CDR3 loop spans 14 amino acids. The germline V and J ends were trimmed by 4 bases and 2 bases, with 10 bases remaining between them. Looked up from germline, CDR1 is SEHNR and CDR2 is FQNEAQ (reference sequence). CDR3 in amino acids: CASSSSFFTDTQYF. The CDR3 nucleotides are TGTGCCAGCAGCTCGAGCTTCTTCACAGATACGCAGTATTTT.

This clonotype was observed a few times. The gene calls are TRBV20-1 and TRBJ2-7; 16 positions match TRBD2. V was clipped by 1 base and J by 5 bases; unmatched bases: 11. Germline values: CDR1 DFQATT, CDR2 SNEGSKA (reference sequence). The CDR3 covers 18 residues. Here the CDR3 reads CSARGGTSGRAYLNEQYF. The CDR3 DNA is TGCAGTGCTAGAGGTGGGACTAGCGGGAGGGCTTATCTCAACGAGCAGTACTTC.

This clonotype occurred a few times. The V call is TRBV5-1, the J call TRBJ2-6; D remains ambiguous. V was pared by 0 bases and J by 0 bases, with 7 bases between. The CDR3 extends over 16 amino acids. CDR1 is SGHRS and CDR2 is YFSETQ in the germline V gene. The CDR3 nucleotides read TGCGCCAGCAGCTTGGCCTTCGTCTCTGGGGCCAACGTCCTGACTTTC. Residues: CASSLAFVSGANVLTF.

V usage is TRBV20-1 and J usage is TRBJ2-1; 7 bases are shared with TRBD1. Trimming cost V 6 bases and J 8 bases; bases outside gene matches: 13. CDR3 length: 14 residues. Germline V gene data show CDR1 as DFQATT and CDR2 as SNEGSKA (reference sequence). Written as DNA, the CDR3 is TGCAGTGCAACCCGGGACAGCCCTGGGGATGAGCAGTTCTTC. Its protein is CSATRDSPGDEQFF.

Here the CDR3 DNA reads TGCAGTGGTACTGGGACGACTGGAAACACCATATATTTT. Translation gives CSGTGTTGNTIYF. The chain uses TRBV20-1 and TRBJ1-3, with a weak D call TRBD1 (5 bases). CDR1 and CDR2 (germline): DFQATT, SNEGSKA (reference sequence). The V end was cut by 7 bases, the J end by 2 bases, with 12 bases between. This CDR3 is built from 13 residues.

The chain joins TRBV7-9 to TRBJ2-1, with 8 nucleotides matching TRBD1. CDR1 is SEHNR, CDR2 FQNEAQ, per germline (reference sequence). CDR3 length: 15 residues. Trimming took 6 bases from V and 3 from J; bases not matched to a gene: 7. The CDR3 DNA reads TGTGCCAGCAGGAATGGACAGGGTGGCTACAATGAGCAGTTCTTC. This gives the protein CASRNGQGGYNEQFF.

This clonotype showed up many times. The rearrangement links TRBV20-1 to TRBJ1-1; no reliable D call. The CDR3 is 11 amino acids. Germline V gene sequence: CDR1 DFQATT, CDR2 SNEGSKA (reference sequence). Trimming shortened V by 5 bases and J by 5 bases, and 9 bases separated the two germline ends. The CDR3 DNA sequence: TGCAGTGCTCGCCCGCGAACTGAAGCTTTCTTT. Translating it yields CSARPRTEAFF.

This clonotype was counted many times. The chain employs TRBV29-1 and TRBJ2-7; D is uncertain. The CDR3 is made up of 13 amino acids. With 6 bases removed from V and 0 bases from J, the gap between germline ends came to 12 bases. Germline V gene data show CDR1 as SQVTM and CDR2 as ANQGSEA. CDR3 sequence reads: CSVVTPSSYEQYF. CDR3 DNA: TGCAGCGTGGTGACGCCTAGCTCCTACGAGCAGTACTTC.

This clonotype was recorded many times. The J gene is TRBJ1-5, the V gene TRBV6-1; D gene unclear. The CDR3 covers 15 residues. The germline V gene encodes CDR1 MNHNS and CDR2 SASEGT. V lost 6 bases and J lost 0, with 12 bases in between. The CDR3 region is CASSATGYSNQPQHF. The CDR3 nucleotides read TGTGCCAGCAGCGCCACGGGGTATAGCAATCAGCCCCAGCATTTT.